A selection of T cell receptor beta chains follows, all from one sample in a study of Graves' ophthalmopathy and Graves' hyperthyroidism. TCRdb recomputed calls from the multiplex PCR reads with MiXCR, one row per CDR3 protein. This sample has approximately 1.2 million distinct CDR3 sequences, with less than 45% found just once. The sample consisted of peripheral blood or thyroid tissue (not recorded which). All receptors come from an adult man with Graves' hyperthyroidism. Each CDR3 is given with its conserved first and last residue. D genes are given only for firm matches. For some rows the clone size is stated as once, few or many, or as a class when expanded; others skip it.

d_call: -; j_call: TRBJ1-1; clone_size: few; v_call: TRBV7-9; cdr3_nt: TGTGCCAGCAGCTATGACGGACGGAACACTGAAGCTTTCTTT; cdr3_aa: CASSYDGRNTEAFF
d_call: -; j_call: TRBJ1-1; clone_size: many; v_call: TRBV15; cdr3_nt: TGTGCCACCAGCAGTGGGGCGAACACTGAAGCTTTCTTT; cdr3_aa: CATSSGANTEAFF
d_call: -; j_call: TRBJ2-7; clone_size: -; v_call: TRBV25-1; cdr3_nt: TGTGCCAGCAGTGAATTCCCGGGGCGGAACCTGGGGAGCTACGAGCAGTACTTC; cdr3_aa: CASSEFPGRNLGSYEQYF
d_call: -; j_call: TRBJ2-7; clone_size: many; v_call: TRBV7-2; cdr3_nt: TGTGCCAGCAGCTTTTCAGCCACTCCAACCTACGAGCAGTACTTC; cdr3_aa: CASSFSATPTYEQYF
d_call: -; j_call: TRBJ2-7; clone_size: -; v_call: TRBV20-1; cdr3_nt: TGCAGTGCTAGAGATGGGCCTCTGACGGGGCAGTACTTC; cdr3_aa: CSARDGPLTGQYF
d_call: -; j_call: TRBJ2-7; clone_size: many; v_call: TRBV10-3; cdr3_nt: TGTGCCATCAGTGAGTCGAACGTGGGAGGCGAGCAGTACTTC; cdr3_aa: CAISESNVGGEQYF
d_call: TRBD2; j_call: TRBJ2-7; clone_size: many; v_call: TRBV29-1; cdr3_nt: TGCAGCGTTGTACTAGCGGGGGCCTACGAGCAGTACTTC; cdr3_aa: CSVVLAGAYEQYF
d_call: -; j_call: TRBJ2-5; clone_size: -; v_call: TRBV12-3/TRBV12-4; cdr3_nt: TGTGCCGTCCTTCGCGATCCCCAAGAGACCCAGTACTTC; cdr3_aa: CAVLRDPQETQYF
d_call: TRBD2; j_call: TRBJ2-7; clone_size: -; v_call: TRBV5-1; cdr3_nt: TGCGCCAGCAGCTTGGCCGGACTAGCGGCCTCAACACCTTACGAGCAGTACTTC; cdr3_aa: CASSLAGLAASTPYEQYF
d_call: TRBD2; j_call: TRBJ2-7; clone_size: -; v_call: TRBV29-1; cdr3_nt: TGCAGCGTCACCCGGGGGGGTCGTCGGGAGCAGTACTTC; cdr3_aa: CSVTRGGRREQYF
d_call: TRBD1; j_call: TRBJ2-7; clone_size: -; v_call: TRBV28; cdr3_nt: TGTGCCAGCAGTTCCGCGGGACAGGGGTCCGAGCAGTACTTC; cdr3_aa: CASSSAGQGSEQYF